This T cell receptor (beta chain) is drawn from a study of T cell responses to AZD1222 COVID-19 vaccine. Sequenced by immunoSEQ multiplex PCR; TCRdb stores in-frame clones only, minus some. Of more than 75,000 clones in the sample, 70% to 90% were seen once. Germline CDR1 is MNHEY and CDR2 is SMNVEV (reference sequence). The V end lost 2 bases, the J end lost 2 bases, and 9 bases lay between the germline ends. The CDR3 sequence is 14 residues long. The receptor was isolated from an adult in good health. The J gene is TRBJ2-5, the V gene TRBV27; D call uncertain. Material: peripheral blood, obtained on day 0 of AZD1222 vaccination. The chain's CDR3 is CASSLKSTQETQYF. The CDR3 DNA is TGTGCCAGCAGTTTAAAATCTACGCAAGAGACCCAGTACTTC.